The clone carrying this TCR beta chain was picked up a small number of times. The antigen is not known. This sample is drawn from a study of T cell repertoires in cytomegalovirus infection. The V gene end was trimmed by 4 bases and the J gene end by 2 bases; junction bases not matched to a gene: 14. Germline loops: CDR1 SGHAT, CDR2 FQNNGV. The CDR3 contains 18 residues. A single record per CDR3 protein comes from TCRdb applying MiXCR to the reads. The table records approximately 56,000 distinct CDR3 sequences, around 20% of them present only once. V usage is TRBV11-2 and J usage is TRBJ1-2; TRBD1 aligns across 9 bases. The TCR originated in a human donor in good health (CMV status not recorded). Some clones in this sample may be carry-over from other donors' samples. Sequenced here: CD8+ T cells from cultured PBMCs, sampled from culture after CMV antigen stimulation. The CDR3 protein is CASSSDRDRVPPNYGYTF. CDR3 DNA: TGTGCCAGCAGCTCCGACCGGGACAGGGTACCTCCAAACTATGGCTACACCTTC.